This TCR beta chain originates from a study of T cells after yellow fever vaccination. The V end lost 0 bases, the J end lost 6 bases, and 12 bases lay between the germline ends. There are 13 residues in the CDR3. CDR1 is DFQATT, CDR2 SNEGSKA, per germline (reference sequence). A word on this clonotype: The antigen is unknown.

They built TCR cDNA with 5'RACE template switching, a step that put in a universal primer site and UMIs. TCRdb re-called the 5' RACE reads with MiXCR, one entry per CDR3 protein. This table has approximately 90,000 distinct CDR3 sequences, less than 6% appearing once. General study results and limits: By day 5 rather than day 15, the secondary response had peaked, though it was weaker. Re-detected after boosting: most primary clones, 96% of CD4 and about 89% of CD8. Only a small proportion of the clonotypes turned up in both the CD4 and the CD8 compartments, likely arising from convergent recombination.

The input for sequencing was CD8+ T cells sorted from PBMCs, taken 10 days after the yellow fever booster vaccination. This chain connects TRBV20-1 to TRBJ2-7; weak D call: TRBD2 (6 bases). This receptor was taken from a man between 18 and 35 years old who received the YFV17D yellow fever vaccine. The CDR3 DNA reads as TGCAGTGCTAGAGATGCGGGGCACGGCGAGCAGTACTTC. Translation: CSARDAGHGEQYF.